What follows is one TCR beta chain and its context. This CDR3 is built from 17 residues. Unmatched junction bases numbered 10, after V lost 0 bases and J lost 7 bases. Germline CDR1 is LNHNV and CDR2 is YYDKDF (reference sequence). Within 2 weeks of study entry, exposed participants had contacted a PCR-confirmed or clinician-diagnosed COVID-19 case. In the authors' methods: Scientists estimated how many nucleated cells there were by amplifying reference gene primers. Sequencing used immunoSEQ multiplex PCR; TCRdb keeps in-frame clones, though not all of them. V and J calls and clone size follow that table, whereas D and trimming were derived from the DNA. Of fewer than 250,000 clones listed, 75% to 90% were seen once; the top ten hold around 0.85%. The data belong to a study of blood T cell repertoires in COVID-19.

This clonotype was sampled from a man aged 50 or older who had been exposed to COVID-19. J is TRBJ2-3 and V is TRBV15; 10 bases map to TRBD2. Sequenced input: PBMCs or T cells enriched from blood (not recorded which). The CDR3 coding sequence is TGTGCCACCAGCAGAGATTTTGGTCTAGCGGGGGCCCATACGCAGTATTTT. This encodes CATSRDFGLAGAHTQYF.